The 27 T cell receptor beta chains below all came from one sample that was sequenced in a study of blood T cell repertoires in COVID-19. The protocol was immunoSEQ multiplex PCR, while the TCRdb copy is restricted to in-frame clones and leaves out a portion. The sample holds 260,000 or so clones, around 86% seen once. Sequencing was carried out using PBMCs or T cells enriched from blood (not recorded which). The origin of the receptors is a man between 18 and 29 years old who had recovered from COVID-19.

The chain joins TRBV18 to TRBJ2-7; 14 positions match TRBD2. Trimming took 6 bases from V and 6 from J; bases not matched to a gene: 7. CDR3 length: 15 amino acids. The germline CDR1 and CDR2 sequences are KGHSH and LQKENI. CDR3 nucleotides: TGTGCCAGCTCGGCCGGGACTAGCGGGAGCGGCGAGCAGTACTTC. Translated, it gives CASSAGTSGSGEQYF. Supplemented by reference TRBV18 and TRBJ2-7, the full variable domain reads NAGVMQNPRHLVRRRGQEARLRCSPMKGHSHVYWYRQLPEEGLKFMVYLQKENIIDESGMPKERFSAEFPKEGPSILRIQQVVRGDSAAYFCASSAGTSGSGEQYFGPGTRLTVT.

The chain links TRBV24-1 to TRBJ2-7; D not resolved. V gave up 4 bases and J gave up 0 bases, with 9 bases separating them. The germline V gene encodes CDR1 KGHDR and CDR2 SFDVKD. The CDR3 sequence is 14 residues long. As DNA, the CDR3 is TGTGCCACCAGTGACCCTCGCAGCTCCTACGAGCAGTACTTC. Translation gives CATSDPRSSYEQYF.

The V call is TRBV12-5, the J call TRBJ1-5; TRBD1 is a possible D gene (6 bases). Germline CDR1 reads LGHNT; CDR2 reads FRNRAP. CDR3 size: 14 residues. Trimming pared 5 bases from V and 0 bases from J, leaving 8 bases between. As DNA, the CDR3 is TGTGCTAGTGGTGGACAGTATAGCAATCAGCCCCAGCATTTT. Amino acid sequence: CASGGQYSNQPQHF.

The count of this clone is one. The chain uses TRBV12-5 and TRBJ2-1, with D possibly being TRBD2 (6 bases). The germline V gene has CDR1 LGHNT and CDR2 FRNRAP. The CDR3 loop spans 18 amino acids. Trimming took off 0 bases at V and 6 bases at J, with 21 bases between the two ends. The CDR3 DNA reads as TGTGCTAGTGGTTTGGTACGATTCGGGGCACGCGGGGTCAATGAGCAGTTCTTC. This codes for CASGLVRFGARGVNEQFF.

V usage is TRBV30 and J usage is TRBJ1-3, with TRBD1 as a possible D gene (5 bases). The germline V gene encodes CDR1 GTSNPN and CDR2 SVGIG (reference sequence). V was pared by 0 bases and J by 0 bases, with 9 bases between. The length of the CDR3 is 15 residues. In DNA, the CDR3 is TGTGCCTGGAGTGTACGGGGGAGCTCTGGAAACACCATATATTTT. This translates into CAWSVRGSSGNTIYF.

CDR3 region: CASRQIPTNEKLFF. The CDR3 DNA reads as TGTGCCAGCAGACAGATTCCAACTAATGAAAAACTGTTTTTT. The chain links TRBV6-5 to TRBJ1-4; D uncertain. The V gene lost 6 bases and the J gene lost 0 bases, with 8 bases spanning the gap. The CDR3 contains 14 residues. CDR1 MNHEY and CDR2 SVGAGI come from the germline V gene.

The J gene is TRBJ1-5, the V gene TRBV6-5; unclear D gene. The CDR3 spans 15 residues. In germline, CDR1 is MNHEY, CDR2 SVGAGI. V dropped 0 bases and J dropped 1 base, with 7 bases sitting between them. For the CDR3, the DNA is TGTGCCAGCAGTTACTCGTACCGGAGCAATCAGCCCCAGCATTTT. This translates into CASSYSYRSNQPQHF.

The CDR3 DNA reads TGTGCCGCGGGGGGGCCGGCAGAGACCCAGTACTTC. Translated, it gives CAAGGPAETQYF. The rearrangement joins TRBV11-2 to TRBJ2-5; 9 nucleotides line up with TRBD2. The CDR3 loop spans 12 amino acids. With 11 bases clipped from V and 4 bases from J, the junction kept 5 bases outside the gene matches. From germline, CDR1 is SGHAT and CDR2 FQNNGV.

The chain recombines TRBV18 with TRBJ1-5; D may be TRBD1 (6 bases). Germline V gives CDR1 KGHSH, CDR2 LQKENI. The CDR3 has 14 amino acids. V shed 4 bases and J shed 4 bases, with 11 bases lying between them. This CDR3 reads CASSLGTQNQPQHF. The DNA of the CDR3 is TGTGCCAGCTCACTTGGGACACAGAATCAGCCCCAGCATTTT.

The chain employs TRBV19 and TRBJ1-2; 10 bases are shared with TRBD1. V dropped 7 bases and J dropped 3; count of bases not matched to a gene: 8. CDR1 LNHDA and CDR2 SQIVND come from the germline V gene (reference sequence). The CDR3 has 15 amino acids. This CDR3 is CASTPGDRGYYGYTF. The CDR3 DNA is TGTGCCAGTACTCCGGGGGACAGGGGCTACTATGGCTACACCTTC.

The CDR3 region is CASSRTGGPNYGYTF. In DNA form, the CDR3 reads TGTGCCAGCAGCCGCACAGGGGGCCCAAACTATGGCTACACCTTC. The chain carries TRBV7-9 and TRBJ1-2; 9 bases agree with TRBD1. V trimming: 5 bases; J trimming: 2 bases; junction bases outside the gene matches: 6. CDR3 length: 15 amino acids. Germline V gives CDR1 SEHNR, CDR2 FQNEAQ (reference sequence).

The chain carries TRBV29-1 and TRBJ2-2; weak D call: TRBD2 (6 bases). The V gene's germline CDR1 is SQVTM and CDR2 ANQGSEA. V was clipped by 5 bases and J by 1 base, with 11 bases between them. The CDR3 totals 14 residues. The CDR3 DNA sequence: TGCAGCGTTAGACCAGCGGGGAACACCGGGGAGCTGTTTTTT. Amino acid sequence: CSVRPAGNTGELFF.

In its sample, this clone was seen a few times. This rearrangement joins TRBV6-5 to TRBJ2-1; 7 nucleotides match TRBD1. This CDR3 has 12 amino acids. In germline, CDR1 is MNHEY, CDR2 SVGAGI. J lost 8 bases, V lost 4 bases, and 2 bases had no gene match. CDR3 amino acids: CASSSQGDEQFF. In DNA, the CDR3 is TGTGCCAGCAGTTCCCAGGGGGATGAGCAGTTCTTC.

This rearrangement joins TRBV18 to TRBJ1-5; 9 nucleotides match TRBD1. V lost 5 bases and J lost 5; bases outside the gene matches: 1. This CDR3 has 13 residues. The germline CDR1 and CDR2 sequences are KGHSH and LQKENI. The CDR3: CASSDRGDQPQHF. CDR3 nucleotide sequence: TGTGCCAGCTCAGACAGGGGGGATCAGCCCCAGCATTTT.

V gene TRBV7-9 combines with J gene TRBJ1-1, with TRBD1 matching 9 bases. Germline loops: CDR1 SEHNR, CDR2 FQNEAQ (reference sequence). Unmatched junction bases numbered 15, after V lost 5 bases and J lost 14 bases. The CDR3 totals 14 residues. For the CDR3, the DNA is TGTGCCAGCAGCGTAGGGATGACGGACAGGGGACGCTTCTTT. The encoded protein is CASSVGMTDRGRFF.

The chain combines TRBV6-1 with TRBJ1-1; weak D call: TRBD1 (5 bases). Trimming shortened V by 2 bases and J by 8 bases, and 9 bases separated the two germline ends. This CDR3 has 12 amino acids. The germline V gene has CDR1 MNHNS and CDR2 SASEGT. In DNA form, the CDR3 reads TGTGCCAGCAGTGAACCGACAGTAGAAGCTTTCTTT. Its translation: CASSEPTVEAFF.

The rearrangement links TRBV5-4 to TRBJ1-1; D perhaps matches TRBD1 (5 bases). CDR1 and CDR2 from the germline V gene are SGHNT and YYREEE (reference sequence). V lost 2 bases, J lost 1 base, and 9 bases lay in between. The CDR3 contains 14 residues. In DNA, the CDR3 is TGTGCCAGCAGCTTAGGAGGGGAGAACACTGAAGCTTTCTTT. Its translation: CASSLGGENTEAFF.

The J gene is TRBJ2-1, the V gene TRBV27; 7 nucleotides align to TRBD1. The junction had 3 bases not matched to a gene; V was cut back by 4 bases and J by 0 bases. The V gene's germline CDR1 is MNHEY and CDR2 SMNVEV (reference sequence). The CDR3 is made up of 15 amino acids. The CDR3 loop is CASSWDSSSYNEQFF. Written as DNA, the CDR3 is TGTGCCAGCAGTTGGGACAGCAGCTCCTACAATGAGCAGTTCTTC.

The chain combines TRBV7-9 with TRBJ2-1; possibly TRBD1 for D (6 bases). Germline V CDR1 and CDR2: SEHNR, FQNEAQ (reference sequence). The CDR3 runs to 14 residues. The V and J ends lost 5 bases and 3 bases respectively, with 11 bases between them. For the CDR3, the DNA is TGTGCCAGCAGCCCGAGGACAGACTACAATGAGCAGTTCTTC. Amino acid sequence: CASSPRTDYNEQFF. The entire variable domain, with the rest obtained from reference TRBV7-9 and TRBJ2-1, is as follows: DTGVSQNPRHKITKRGQNVTFRCDPISEHNRLYWYRQTLGQGPEFLTYFQNEAQLEKSRLLSDRFSAERPKGSFSTLEIQRTEQGDSAMYLCASSPRTDYNEQFFGPGTRLTVL.

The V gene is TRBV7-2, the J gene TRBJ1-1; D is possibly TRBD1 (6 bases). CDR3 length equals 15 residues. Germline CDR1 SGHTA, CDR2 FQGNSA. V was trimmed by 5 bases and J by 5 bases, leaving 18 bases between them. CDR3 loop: CASSAGGGAGTEAFF. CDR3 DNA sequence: TGTGCCAGCAGCGCCGGTGGGGGGGCGGGTACTGAAGCTTTCTTT. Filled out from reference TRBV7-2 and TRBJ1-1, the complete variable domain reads GAGVSQSPSNKVTEKGKDVELRCDPISGHTALYWYRQSLGQGLEFLIYFQGNSAPDKSGLPSDRFSAERTGGSVSTLTIQRTQQEDSAVYLCASSAGGGAGTEAFFGQGTRLTVV.

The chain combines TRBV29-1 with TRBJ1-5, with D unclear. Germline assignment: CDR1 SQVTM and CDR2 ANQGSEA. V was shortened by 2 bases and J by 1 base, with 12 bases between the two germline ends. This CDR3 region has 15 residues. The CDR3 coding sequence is TGCAGCGTTGAAAGTTGGGTGGGCAGCAATCAGCCCCAGCATTTT. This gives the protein CSVESWVGSNQPQHF.

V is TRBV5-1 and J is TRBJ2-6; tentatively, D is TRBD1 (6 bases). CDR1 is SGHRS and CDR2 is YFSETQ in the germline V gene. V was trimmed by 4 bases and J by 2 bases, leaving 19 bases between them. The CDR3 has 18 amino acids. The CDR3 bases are TGCGCCAGCAGCCCCCTGCTGGGGGCGCTTACTGGGGCCAACGTCCTGACTTTC. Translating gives CASSPLLGALTGANVLTF.

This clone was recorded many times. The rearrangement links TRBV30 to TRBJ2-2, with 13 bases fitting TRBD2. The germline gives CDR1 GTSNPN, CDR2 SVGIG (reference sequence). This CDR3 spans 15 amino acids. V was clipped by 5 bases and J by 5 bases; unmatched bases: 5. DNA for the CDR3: TGTGCCTGGGGACTAGCGGGAGAAGGTACCGGGGAGCTGTTTTTT. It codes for CAWGLAGEGTGELFF. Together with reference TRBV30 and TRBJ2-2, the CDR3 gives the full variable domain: SQTIHQWPATLVQPVGSPLSLECTVEGTSNPNLYWYRQAAGRGLQLLFYSVGIGQISSEVPQNLSASRPQDRQFILSSKKLLLSDSGFYLCAWGLAGEGTGELFFGEGSRLTVL.

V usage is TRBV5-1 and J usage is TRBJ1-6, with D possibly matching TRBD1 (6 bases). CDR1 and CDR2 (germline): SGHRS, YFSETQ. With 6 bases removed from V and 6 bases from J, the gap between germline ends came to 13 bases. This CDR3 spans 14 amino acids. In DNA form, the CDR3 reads TGCGCCAGCACCCAGGGACAAATTAATTCACCCCTCCACTTT. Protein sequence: CASTQGQINSPLHF.

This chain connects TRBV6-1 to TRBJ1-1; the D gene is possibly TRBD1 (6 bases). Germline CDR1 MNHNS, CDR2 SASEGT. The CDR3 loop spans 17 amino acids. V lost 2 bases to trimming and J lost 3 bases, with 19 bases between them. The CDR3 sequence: CASSESGWGRWDTEAFF. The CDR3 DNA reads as TGTGCCAGCAGTGAAAGTGGTTGGGGGCGGTGGGACACTGAAGCTTTCTTT.

The CDR3 here is CASSESNSGAKNIQYF. The CDR3 DNA follows: TGCGCCAGCAGTGAGTCGAATAGCGGAGCCAAAAACATTCAGTACTTC. This chain joins TRBV10-1 and TRBJ2-4; D might be TRBD2 (6 bases). CDR1 WNHNN and CDR2 SYGVQD come from the germline V gene (reference sequence). Trimming shortened V by 0 bases and J by 0 bases, and 9 bases separated the two germline ends. The CDR3 length is 16 residues.

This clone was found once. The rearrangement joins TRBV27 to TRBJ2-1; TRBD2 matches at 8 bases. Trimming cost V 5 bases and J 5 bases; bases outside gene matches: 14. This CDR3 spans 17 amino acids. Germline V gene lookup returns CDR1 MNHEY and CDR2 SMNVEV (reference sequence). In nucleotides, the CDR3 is TGTGCCAGCAGTGCACGACTAGCGCGTACCCGCCACAATGAGCAGTTCTTC. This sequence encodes CASSARLARTRHNEQFF.